The subject of this entry is one TCR beta chain. This entry comes from a study of T-cell reconstitution after alpha-beta-depleted transplantation in children. Unique molecular identifiers featured in how the TCRbeta library was prepared. TCRdb used MiXCR to reprocess the PCR reads, holding one entry per CDR3 protein. The table has approximately 490,000 distinct CDR3 sequences, about 12% seen once. Germline assignment: CDR1 SNHLY and CDR2 FYNNEI. The V end lost 5 bases, the J end lost 4 bases, and 11 bases lay between the germline ends. This CDR3 spans 13 amino acids. This chain connects TRBV2 to TRBJ1-2; D is ambiguous. The specimen was PBMCs from the stem cell graft donor, collected from the stem cell graft. The source is a human donor who donated a stem cell graft to a child with combined immunodeficiency. The chain's CDR3 is CASSYVGVYGYTF. The CDR3 DNA sequence: TGTGCCAGCAGTTACGTCGGGGTCTATGGCTACACCTTC.